This T cell receptor (beta chain) comes out of a study of T cell responses to AZD1222 COVID-19 vaccine. J was trimmed by 5 bases and V by 1 base; bases with no gene match: 1. The CDR3 length is 14 residues. CDR1 and CDR2 (germline): MGHRA, YSYEKL. Only in-frame clones appear in the TCRdb table, and some are missing; sequencing was by immunoSEQ multiplex PCR. The table includes tens of thousands of clones, approximately 90% detected once. Findings of the study overall: Clonal diversity was possibly underestimated; the donors were predominantly white British and more often female. It was only a handful of AZD1222 recipients who were seropositive at baseline.

Points on this clone: What it recognizes is unknown.

The V and J genes are TRBV4-1 and TRBJ2-1; TRBD1 matches 8 bases. The sequenced sample was peripheral blood, obtained 28 days after the second AZD1222 dose. The TCR sequence derives from an adult who received the AZD1222 COVID-19 vaccine. The CDR3 DNA reads TGCGCCAGCAGCCAAGTGGGACAGGACAATGAGCAGTTCTTC. Translating it yields CASSQVGQDNEQFF.